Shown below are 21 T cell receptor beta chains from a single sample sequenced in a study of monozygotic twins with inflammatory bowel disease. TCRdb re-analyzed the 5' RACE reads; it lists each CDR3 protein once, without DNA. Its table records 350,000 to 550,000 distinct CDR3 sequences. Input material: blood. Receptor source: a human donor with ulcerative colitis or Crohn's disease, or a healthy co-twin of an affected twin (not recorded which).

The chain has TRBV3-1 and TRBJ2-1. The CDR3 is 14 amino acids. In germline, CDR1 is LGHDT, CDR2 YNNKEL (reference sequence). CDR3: CASSQGSDVNEQFF.

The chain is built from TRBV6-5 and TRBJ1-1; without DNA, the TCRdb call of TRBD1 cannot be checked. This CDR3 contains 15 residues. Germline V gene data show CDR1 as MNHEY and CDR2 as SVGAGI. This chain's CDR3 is CASSYSQTGGFGAFF.

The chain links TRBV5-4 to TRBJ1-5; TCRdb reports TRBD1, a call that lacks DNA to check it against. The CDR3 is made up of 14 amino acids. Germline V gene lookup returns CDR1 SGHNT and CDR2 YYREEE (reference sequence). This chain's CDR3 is CASSLGGESQPQHF.

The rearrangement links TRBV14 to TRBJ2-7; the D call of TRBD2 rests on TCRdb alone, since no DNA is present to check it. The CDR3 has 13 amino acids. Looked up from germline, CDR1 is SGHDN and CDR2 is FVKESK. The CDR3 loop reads CASSQDSGGTRLF. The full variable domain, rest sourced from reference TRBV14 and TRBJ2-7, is EAGVTQFPSHSVIEKGQTVTLRCDPISGHDNLYWYRRVMGKEIKFLLHFVKESKQDESGMPNNRFLAERTGGTYSTLKVQPAELEDSGVYFCASSQDSGGTRLFGPGTRLTVT.

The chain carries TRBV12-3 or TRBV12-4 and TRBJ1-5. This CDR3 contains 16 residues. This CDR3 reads CASSLSGRASNQPQHF.

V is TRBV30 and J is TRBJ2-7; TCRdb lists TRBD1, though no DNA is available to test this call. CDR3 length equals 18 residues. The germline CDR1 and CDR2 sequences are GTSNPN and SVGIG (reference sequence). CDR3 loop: CAWSLASSRTGRGYEQYF.

The CDR3 is CASSLAGRNEQFF. This chain joins TRBV5-1 and TRBJ2-1. Germline CDR1 and CDR2: SGHRS and YFSETQ. The length of the CDR3 is 13 residues.

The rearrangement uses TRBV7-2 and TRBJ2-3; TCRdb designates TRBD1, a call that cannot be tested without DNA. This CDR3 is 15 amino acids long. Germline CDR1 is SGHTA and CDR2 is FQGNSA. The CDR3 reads CASSLQGAVADTQYF. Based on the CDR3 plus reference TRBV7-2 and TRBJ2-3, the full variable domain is GAGVSQSPSNKVTEKGKDVELRCDPISGHTALYWYRQSLGQGLEFLIYFQGNSAPDKSGLPSDRFSAERTGGSVSTLTIQRTQQEDSAVYLCASSLQGAVADTQYFGPGTRLTVL.

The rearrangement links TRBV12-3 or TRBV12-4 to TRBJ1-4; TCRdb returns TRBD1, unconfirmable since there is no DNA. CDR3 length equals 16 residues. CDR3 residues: CASSPSTGQGGEKLFF.

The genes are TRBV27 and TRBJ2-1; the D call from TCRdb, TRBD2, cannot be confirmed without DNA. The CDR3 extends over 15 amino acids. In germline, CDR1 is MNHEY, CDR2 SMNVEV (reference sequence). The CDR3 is CASSRGLIIDNEQFF.

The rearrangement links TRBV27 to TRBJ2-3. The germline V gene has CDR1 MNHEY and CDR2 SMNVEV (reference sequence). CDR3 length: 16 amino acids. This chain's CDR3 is CASSLTLMGLTDTQYF.

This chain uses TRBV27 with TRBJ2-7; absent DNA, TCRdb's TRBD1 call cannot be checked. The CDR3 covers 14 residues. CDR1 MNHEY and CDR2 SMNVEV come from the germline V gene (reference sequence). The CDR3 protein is CASKLDREVNEQYF.

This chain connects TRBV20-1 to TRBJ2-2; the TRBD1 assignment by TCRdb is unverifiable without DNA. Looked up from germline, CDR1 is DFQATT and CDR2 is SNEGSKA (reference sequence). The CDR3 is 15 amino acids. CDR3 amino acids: CSAKSGGANTGELFF.

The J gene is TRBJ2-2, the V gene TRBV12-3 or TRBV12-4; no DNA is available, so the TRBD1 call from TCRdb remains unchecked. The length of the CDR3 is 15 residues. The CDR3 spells CASMPHLALTGELFF.

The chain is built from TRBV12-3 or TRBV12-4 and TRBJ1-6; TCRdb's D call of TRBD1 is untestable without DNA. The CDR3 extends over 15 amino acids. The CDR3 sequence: CASPPPVGLDSPLHF.

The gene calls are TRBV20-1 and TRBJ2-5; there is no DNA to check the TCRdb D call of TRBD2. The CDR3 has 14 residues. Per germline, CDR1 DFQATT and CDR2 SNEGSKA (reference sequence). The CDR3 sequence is CSARASGSYETQYF.

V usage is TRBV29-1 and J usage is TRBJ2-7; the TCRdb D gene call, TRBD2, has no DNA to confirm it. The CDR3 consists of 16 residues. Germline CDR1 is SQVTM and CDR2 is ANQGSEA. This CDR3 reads CSVGYLAGGRAYEQYF.

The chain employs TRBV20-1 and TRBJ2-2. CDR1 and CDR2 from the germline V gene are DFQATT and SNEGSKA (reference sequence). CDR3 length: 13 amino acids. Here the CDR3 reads CSASSTATGELFF.

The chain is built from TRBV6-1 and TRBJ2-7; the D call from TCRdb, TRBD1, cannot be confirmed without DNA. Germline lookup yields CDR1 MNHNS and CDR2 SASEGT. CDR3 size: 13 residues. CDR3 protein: CASRGGGAYEQYF.

CDR3 residues: CASSLMSRDEQFF. The chain couples TRBV7-2 to TRBJ2-1; as DNA is missing, the TRBD1 call by TCRdb cannot be tested. The CDR3 is made up of 13 amino acids. In germline, CDR1 is SGHTA, CDR2 FQGNSA. Full variable domain (rest looked up from reference TRBV7-2 and TRBJ2-1): GAGVSQSPSNKVTEKGKDVELRCDPISGHTALYWYRQSLGQGLEFLIYFQGNSAPDKSGLPSDRFSAERTGGSVSTLTIQRTQQEDSAVYLCASSLMSRDEQFFGPGTRLTVL.

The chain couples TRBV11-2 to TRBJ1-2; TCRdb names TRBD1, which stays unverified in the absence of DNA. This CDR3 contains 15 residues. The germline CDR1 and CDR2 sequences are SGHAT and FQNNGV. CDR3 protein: CASSPRDRTYYGYTF.